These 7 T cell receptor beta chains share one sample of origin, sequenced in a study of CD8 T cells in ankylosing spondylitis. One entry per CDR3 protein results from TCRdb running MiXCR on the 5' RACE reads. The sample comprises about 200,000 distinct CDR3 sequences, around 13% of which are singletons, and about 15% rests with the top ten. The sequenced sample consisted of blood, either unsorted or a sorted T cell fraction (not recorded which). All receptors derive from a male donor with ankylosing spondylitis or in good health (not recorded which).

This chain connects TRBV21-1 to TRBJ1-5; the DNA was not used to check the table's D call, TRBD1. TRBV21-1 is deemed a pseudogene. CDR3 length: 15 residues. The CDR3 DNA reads TGTGCCAGCAGCAAGGGGGACATTAGCAATCAGCCCCAGCATTTT. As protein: CASSKGDISNQPQHF.

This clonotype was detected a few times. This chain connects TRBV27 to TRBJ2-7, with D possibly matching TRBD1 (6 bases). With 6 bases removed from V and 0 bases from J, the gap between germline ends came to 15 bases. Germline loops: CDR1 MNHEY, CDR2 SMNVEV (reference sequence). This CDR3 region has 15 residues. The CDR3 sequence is CASRKARGVSYEQYF. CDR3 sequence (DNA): TGTGCCAGCAGAAAGGCCAGGGGCGTCTCCTACGAGCAGTACTTC.

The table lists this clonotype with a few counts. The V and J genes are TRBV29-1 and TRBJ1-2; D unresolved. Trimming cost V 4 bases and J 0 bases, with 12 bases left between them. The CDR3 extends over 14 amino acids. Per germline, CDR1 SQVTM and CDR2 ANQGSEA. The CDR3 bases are TGCAGCGTTGTTTTGTCAGGATCTAACTATGGCTACACCTTC. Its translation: CSVVLSGSNYGYTF.

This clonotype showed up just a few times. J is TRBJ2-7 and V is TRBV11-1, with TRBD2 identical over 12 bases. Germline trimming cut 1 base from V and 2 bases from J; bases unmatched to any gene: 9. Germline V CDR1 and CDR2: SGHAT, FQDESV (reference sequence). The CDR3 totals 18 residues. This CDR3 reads CASSLGSGLAGIAYEQYF. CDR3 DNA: TGTGCCAGCAGCTTAGGCTCCGGACTAGCGGGGATTGCCTACGAGCAGTACTTC.

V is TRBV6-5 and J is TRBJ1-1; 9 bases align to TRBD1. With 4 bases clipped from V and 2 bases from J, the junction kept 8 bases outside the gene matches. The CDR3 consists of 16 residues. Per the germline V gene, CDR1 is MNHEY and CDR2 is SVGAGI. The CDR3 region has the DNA TGTGCCAGCAGTTCGGGACAGGGACTTACTAACACTGAAGCTTTCTTT. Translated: CASSSGQGLTNTEAFF.

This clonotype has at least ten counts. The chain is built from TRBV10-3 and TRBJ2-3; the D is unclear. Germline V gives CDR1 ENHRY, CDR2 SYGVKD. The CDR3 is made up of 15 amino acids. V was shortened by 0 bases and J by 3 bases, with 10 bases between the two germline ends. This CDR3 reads CAISESRWRTDTQYF. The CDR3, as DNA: TGTGCCATCAGTGAGTCGAGGTGGAGAACAGATACGCAGTATTTT.

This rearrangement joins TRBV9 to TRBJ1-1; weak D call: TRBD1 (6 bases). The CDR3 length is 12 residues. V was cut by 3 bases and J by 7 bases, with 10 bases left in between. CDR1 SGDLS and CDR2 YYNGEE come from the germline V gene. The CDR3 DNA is TGTGCCAGCAGCGCCGGACAGCTTGAAGCTTTCTTT. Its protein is CASSAGQLEAFF.